This T cell receptor (beta chain) is from a study of T cell changes during pregnancy in multiple sclerosis (dated by TCRdb to between 2017 and 2020). In the study overall: Changes in the T cell repertoire over the course of pregnancy were examined in this study in women with multiple sclerosis.

The germline V gene (reference sequence) provides CDR1 LNHDA and CDR2 SQIVND. The CDR3 numbers 15 residues from cysteine through phenylalanine. This entry keeps only the CDR3 DNA: 45 bases, framed from base 1. Trimming removed 10 bases from V and 1 base from J; the gene matches leave 9 bases unexplained. About this clone itself: Its recognized antigen is unknown. Qualities for individual bases were not recorded, and no much larger clone is one base off.

The method was the immunoSEQ multiplex PCR assay. TCRdb mirrors the immuneACCESS table, restricted to in-frame sequences. Some clones are absent from its copies; in checked studies, under half trace to an unresolved V gene, and the reason for the others is unknown. The sample table holds roughly 55,000 clones, of which roughly 90% were seen once. The top ten constitute 0.16% of the sample. The source material was CD4+ T cells from peripheral blood mononuclear cells, sampled after pregnancy. The sequence was collected from a female donor in good health, enrolled as a control in a pregnancy study. The receptor chain draws on TRBV19 and TRBJ2-5, and 10 junction bases match TRBD1. This receptor carries the CDR3 CATKPGQGFQETQYF. The nucleotide sequence is given as TGTGCCACAAAGCCGGGACAGGGGTTCCAAGAGACCCAGTACTTC.